This TCR beta chain was found in a study of early T cells in non-severe SARS-CoV-2 infection. The CDR3 is 13 amino acids. Germline CDR1 and CDR2: ENHRY and SYGVKD. Trimming stripped 6 bases from V and 0 bases from J, with 5 bases between. About this clonotype: Its antigen is not identified.

Study outcomes and limitations: Lookups in VDJdb leaned toward anti-spike CD8 responses and missed private and CD4 specificities.

Tagging with unique molecular identifiers was applied to individual cDNA molecules. One entry per CDR3 protein, called by TCRdb with MiXCR from the 5' RACE reads. The profile shows 97,000 or so distinct CDR3 sequences, about 11% of them singletons. The TCR originated in an adult who was a healthcare worker with PCR-confirmed SARS-CoV-2 infection or an uninfected control (not recorded which). The specimen comprised whole blood, sampled at baseline. The genes are TRBV10-3 and TRBJ1-4; no firm D call. CDR3 sequence: CAIREATNEKLFF. The CDR3 DNA sequence: TGTGCCATCAGAGAAGCAACTAATGAAAAACTGTTTTTT.